This TCR beta chain was observed in a study of T-cell memory formation after mild COVID-19. Study-level information: For the most part, TCR clusters were specific to one donor. General study findings and limits: A second wave of clones peaked on day 37, and their SARS-CoV-2 specificity went unconfirmed.

TCRdb reanalysed the 5' RACE reads using MiXCR and keeps one entry per CDR3 protein. The sample yields 450,000 to 650,000 distinct CDR3 sequences, roughly 21% seen once. This clonotype appeared a few times. What it recognizes is unknown. This CDR3 spans 14 amino acids. The germline V gene has CDR1 SGHTA and CDR2 FQGNSA. V was pared by 7 bases and J by 8 bases, with 7 bases of the junction left unmatched. This receptor was identified in an adult woman who had mild COVID-19 (a few samples of this study predate the infection). Cell type and time point are not known. The rearrangement joins TRBV7-2 to TRBJ2-2; the match to TRBD2 covers 10 bases. The sequenced sample was PBMCs or a T cell subset sorted from them (not recorded which). CDR3 bases: TGTGCCAGCACCCTAGCGGGAGTGGGGGGGGAGCTGTTTTTT. Protein product: CASTLAGVGGELFF.